This T cell receptor (beta chain) derives from a study of T-cell memory formation after mild COVID-19. Across the study: Largely donor-specific TCR clusters were found.

This clonotype was counted only a few times. What it recognizes is unknown. TCRdb re-called the 5' RACE reads with MiXCR, one entry per CDR3 protein. The data hold approximately 350,000 distinct CDR3 sequences, with around 27% observed a single time. The germline V and J ends were trimmed by 6 bases and 1 base, with 15 bases remaining between them. Germline CDR1 and CDR2: MNHEY and SMNVEV (reference sequence). The CDR3 is 15 amino acids. Regarding the study as a whole: Certain responding clones were present in pre-infection memory, suggesting participation of cross-reactive memory.

The chain joins TRBV27 to TRBJ1-1; D is possibly TRBD1 (5 bases). This sequence originates from an adult woman who had mild COVID-19 (a few samples of this study predate the infection). Cell type and time point are not known. Material: PBMCs or a T cell subset sorted from them (not recorded which). The CDR3 here is CASSPSGTWNTEAFF. The CDR3 DNA sequence: TGTGCCAGCAGCCCGTCCGGGACCTGGAACACTGAAGCTTTCTTT.